Below are 14 T cell receptor beta chains sequenced from a single sample in a study of blood T cells in healthy people across ages. Sample-barcoded 5' priming and a J-beta primer mix drove a second PCR of about 6 to 11 cycles. TCRdb re-called the 5' RACE reads through MiXCR, storing one row per CDR3 protein. Among hundreds of thousands of distinct CDR3 sequences, about 52% were seen once, and the ten largest hold roughly 30%. Sequenced input: blood. These receptors were taken from an older woman in good health.

The genes are TRBV24-1 and TRBJ1-2, with D perhaps matching TRBD1 (6 bases). CDR1 is KGHDR, CDR2 SFDVKD, per germline. CDR3 length equals 11 residues. Trimming shortened V by 3 bases and J by 13 bases, and 11 bases separated the two germline ends. CDR3 residues: CATSDGGPPTF. Written as DNA, the CDR3 is TGTGCCACCAGTGATGGGGGGCCTCCCACCTTC.

The genes are TRBV28 and TRBJ1-5; tentative D call: TRBD1 (5 bases). The CDR3 covers 15 residues. Deletions cut 0 bases from V and 3 bases from J, with 9 bases between. From germline, CDR1 is MDHEN and CDR2 SYDVKM. This CDR3 is CASSLWRGLNQPQHF. The CDR3 nucleotides are TGTGCCAGCAGTTTATGGAGGGGCCTCAATCAGCCCCAGCATTTT.

The chain has TRBV28 and TRBJ1-1; D remains ambiguous. The CDR3 covers 11 residues. V lost 3 bases and J lost 12, with 11 bases in between. Germline assignment: CDR1 MDHEN and CDR2 SYDVKM. As DNA, the CDR3 is TGTGCCAGCAGTTTTCAGGTCAGGTCTTTCTTT. It specifies CASSFQVRSFF.

J is TRBJ2-3 and V is TRBV10-3; either TRBD1 or TRBD2 may fit D (7 bases each). Germline V gene data show CDR1 as ENHRY and CDR2 as SYGVKD. V lost 5 bases and J lost 0, with 12 bases in between. This CDR3 has 15 amino acids. CDR3 in amino acids: CAISPGGASTDTQYF. In DNA, the CDR3 is TGTGCCATCAGTCCAGGGGGGGCCAGCACAGATACGCAGTATTTT.

V and J are TRBV29-1 and TRBJ2-7; D unresolved. Trimming stripped 2 bases from V and 4 bases from J, with 6 bases between. The germline gives CDR1 SQVTM, CDR2 ANQGSEA. The CDR3 runs to 11 residues. In DNA form, the CDR3 reads TGCAGCGTTGAATTTGCTTACGAGCAGTACTTC. It encodes CSVEFAYEQYF.

This chain joins TRBV7-2 and TRBJ1-6, with D hard to call. The V end was cut by 5 bases, the J end by 0 bases, with 8 bases between. Germline V gene lookup returns CDR1 SGHTA and CDR2 FQGNSA. The CDR3 totals 15 residues. The CDR3 nucleotides read TGTGCCAGCAGCCGAGGCACCTCCTATAATTCACCCCTCCACTTT. Amino acid sequence: CASSRGTSYNSPLHF.

This clonotype was counted between two and nine times. The V call is TRBV5-5, the J call TRBJ1-6; D is unclear. The CDR3 loop spans 13 amino acids. V was shortened by 4 bases and J by 7 bases, with 9 bases between the two germline ends. Germline CDR1 reads SGHKS; CDR2 reads YYEKEE (reference sequence). CDR3 amino acids: CASSAIGNSPLHF. The CDR3 coding sequence is TGTGCCAGCAGCGCAATCGGGAATTCACCCCTCCACTTT.

This clonotype was counted many times. This chain connects TRBV18 to TRBJ1-2; perhaps TRBD1 as D (5 bases). This CDR3 contains 14 residues. The V and J ends lost 2 bases and 4 bases respectively, with 11 bases between them. In germline, CDR1 is KGHSH, CDR2 LQKENI. The CDR3 sequence: CASSPGDGLYGYTF. The CDR3 nucleotides are TGTGCCAGCTCACCAGGGGACGGACTCTATGGCTACACCTTC.

The chain carries TRBV6-5 and TRBJ2-1; TRBD2 matches at 9 bases. CDR3 length: 16 residues. The ends lost 6 bases at V and 4 bases at J; junction bases unmatched: 10. Germline CDR1 and CDR2: MNHEY and SVGAGI. The CDR3 sequence is CASSLQLAGFYNEQFF. In nucleotides, the CDR3 is TGTGCCAGCAGCCTCCAACTAGCGGGCTTTTACAATGAGCAGTTCTTC.

Turning to this clonotype: Germline and junction disagree at one end, which may indicate a read error. The chain carries TRBV5-1 and TRBJ2-5; tentatively, D is TRBD2 (5 bases). The germline gives CDR1 SGHRS, CDR2 YFSETQ. This CDR3 region has 12 residues. DNA of the CDR3: TGTGCCAGCAGCTTCGAGGGAGAGACCCAGTACTTC. Its translation is CASSFEGETQYF.

The rearrangement links TRBV4-2 to TRBJ1-6; 8 nucleotides line up with TRBD1. This CDR3 contains 16 residues. Germline V gives CDR1 LGHNA, CDR2 YNFKEQ. The junction had 2 bases not matched to a gene; V was cut back by 0 bases and J by 4 bases. CDR3 in amino acids: CASSQDRTGYNSPLHF. In nucleotides, the CDR3 is TGTGCCAGCAGCCAAGATCGGACAGGGTATAATTCACCCCTCCACTTT.

The chain carries TRBV5-1 and TRBJ2-5; D ambiguous. CDR1 is SGHRS, CDR2 YFSETQ, per germline. V was shortened by 4 bases and J by 7 bases, with 14 bases between the two germline ends. The CDR3 spans 13 residues. DNA of the CDR3: TGCGCCAGCAGCCCTCAGGAAAGTCGGACCCAGTACTTC. This translates into CASSPQESRTQYF.

This clonotype was detected a few times. V is TRBV25-1 and J is TRBJ2-5; TRBD2 might be the D (6 bases). V was pared by 1 base and J by 2 bases, with 8 bases between. The V gene's germline CDR1 is MGHDK and CDR2 SYGVNS. The CDR3 is made up of 14 amino acids. In nucleotides, the CDR3 is TGTGCCAGCAGTGAATGGAGCGGGCAAGAGACCCAGTACTTC. Translated: CASSEWSGQETQYF.

The chain couples TRBV15 to TRBJ2-5; TRBD1 matches 7 bases. Trimming took 3 bases from V and 0 from J; bases not matched to a gene: 4. This CDR3 is 15 amino acids long. Germline CDR1 and CDR2: LNHNV and YYDKDF (reference sequence). The DNA for the CDR3 is TGTGCCACCAGCAGCAAACAGGGGTACCAAGAGACCCAGTACTTC. Translated, it gives CATSSKQGYQETQYF.